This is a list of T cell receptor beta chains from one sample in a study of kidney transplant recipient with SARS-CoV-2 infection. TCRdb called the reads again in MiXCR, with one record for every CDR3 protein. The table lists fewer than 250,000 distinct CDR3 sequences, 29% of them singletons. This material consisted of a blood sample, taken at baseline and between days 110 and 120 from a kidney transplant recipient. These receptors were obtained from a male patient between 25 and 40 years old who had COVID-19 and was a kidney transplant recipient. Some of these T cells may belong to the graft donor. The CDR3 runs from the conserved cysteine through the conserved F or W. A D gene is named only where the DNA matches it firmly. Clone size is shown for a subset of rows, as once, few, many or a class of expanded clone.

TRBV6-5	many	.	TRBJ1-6	CASSRPSRHPNSPLHF	TGTGCCAGCAGCCGCCCGAGTCGGCACCCCAATTCACCCCTCCACTTT
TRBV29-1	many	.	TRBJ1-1	CSVLRRESGTEAFF	TGCAGCGTACTCCGTCGGGAAAGTGGCACTGAAGCTTTCTTT
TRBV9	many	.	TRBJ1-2	CASLPRYSRKTYGYTF	TGTGCCAGCCTCCCGCGGTACTCAAGAAAGACCTATGGCTACACCTTC
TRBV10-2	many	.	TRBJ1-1	CASRGQEYTEAFF	TGCGCCAGCAGGGGGCAGGAATACACTGAAGCTTTCTTT
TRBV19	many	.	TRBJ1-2	CASSHQLTNRKTYGYTF	TGTGCCAGTAGTCACCAACTGACAAATCGAAAGACCTATGGCTACACCTTC
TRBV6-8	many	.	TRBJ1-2	CASSTVLRSRKTYGYTF	TGTGCCAGCAGTACGGTGTTACGCTCTAGAAAGACCTATGGCTACACCTTC
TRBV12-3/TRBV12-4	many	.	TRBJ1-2	CASSEEFSFRKTYGYTF	TGTGCCAGCAGTGAAGAGTTCAGCTTCCGAAAGACCTATGGCTACACCTTC
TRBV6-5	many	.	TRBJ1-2	CASSAVNSMRKTYGYTF	TGTGCCAGCAGTGCCGTGAACTCTATGCGAAAGACCTATGGCTACACCTTC
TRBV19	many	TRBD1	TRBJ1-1	CASSISPGGVTVNTEAFF	TGTGCCAGTAGTATTTCCCCAGGGGGGGTCACCGTGAATACTGAAGCTTTCTTT
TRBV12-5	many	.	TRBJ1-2	CASGQKSLQGKTYGYTF	TGTGCTAGTGGTCAGAAGAGTTTGCAGGGAAAGACCTATGGCTACACCTTC
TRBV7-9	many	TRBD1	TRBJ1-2	CASSQGTGEDGYTF	TGTGCCAGCAGCCAAGGGACAGGGGAAGATGGCTACACCTTC
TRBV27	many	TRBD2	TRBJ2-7	CASSLTGTSQQYF	TGTGCCAGCAGTTTAACCGGGACTAGTCAGCAGTACTTC
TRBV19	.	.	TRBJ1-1	CASSRDGGTEAFF	TGTGCCAGTAGTCGGGACGGGGGCACTGAAGCTTTCTTT
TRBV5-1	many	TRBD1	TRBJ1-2	CASSLETGSGYTF	TGCGCCAGCAGCTTGGAGACAGGGTCTGGCTACACCTTC
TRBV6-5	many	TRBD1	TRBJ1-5	CASSPDRENQPQHF	TGTGCCAGCAGCCCAGACAGGGAAAATCAGCCCCAGCATTTT
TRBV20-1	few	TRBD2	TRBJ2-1	CSAKQRESNEQFF	TGCAGTGCTAAACAGCGGGAGTCCAATGAGCAGTTCTTC
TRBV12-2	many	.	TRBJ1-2	CASRERRTPRKTYGYTF	TGTGCAAGTCGCGAGAGGCGGACTCCACGAAAGACCTATGGCTACACCTTC
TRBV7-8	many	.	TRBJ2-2	CASSLATPGAGELFF	TGTGCCAGCAGCTTAGCCACGCCCGGGGCCGGGGAGCTGTTTTTT
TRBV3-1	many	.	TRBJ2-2	CASSRGCPISGLTGELFF	TGTGCCAGCAGCAGGGGGTGTCCCATTTCAGGCTTGACCGGGGAGCTGTTTTTT
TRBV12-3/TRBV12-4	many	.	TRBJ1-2	CASGPSTGGNYGYTF	TGTGCCAGCGGCCCTTCGACCGGGGGGAACTATGGCTACACCTTC
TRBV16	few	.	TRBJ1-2	CASSQMRVVRKTYGYTF	TGTGCCAGCAGCCAAATGCGGGTCGTTAGAAAGACCTATGGCTACACCTTC
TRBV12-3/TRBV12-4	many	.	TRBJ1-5	CASSFANQPQHF	TGTGCCAGCAGTTTCGCCAATCAGCCCCAGCATTTT
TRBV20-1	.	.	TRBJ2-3	CSAGGARYF	TGCAGTGCAGGAGGGGCGCGGTATTTT
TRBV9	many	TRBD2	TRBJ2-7	CASSEGRESSYEQYF	TGTGCCAGCAGCGAGGGGAGGGAGTCGAGCTACGAGCAGTACTTC
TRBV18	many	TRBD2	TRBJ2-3	CASSPGKRGPDTDTQYF	TGTGCCAGCTCACCAGGAAAGCGGGGGCCCGACACAGATACGCAGTATTTT
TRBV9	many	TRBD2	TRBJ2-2	CASSTALSGGPRNTGELFF	TGTGCCAGCAGCACAGCCTTGAGCGGGGGCCCCCGCAACACCGGGGAGCTGTTTTTT
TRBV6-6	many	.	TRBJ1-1	CASTSMKYGFF	TGTGCCAGCACCTCTATGAAATATGGTTTCTTT
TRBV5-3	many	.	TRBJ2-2	CARSLDPTGELFF	TGTGCCAGAAGCTTGGATCCCACCGGGGAGCTGTTTTTT
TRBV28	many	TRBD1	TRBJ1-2	CASSKRGLNKGYTF	TGTGCCAGCAGCAAGAGGGGGCTTAACAAGGGCTACACCTTC
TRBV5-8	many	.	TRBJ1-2	CASVQLHPRKTYGYTF	TGTGCCAGCGTACAACTTCATCCACGAAAGACCTATGGCTACACCTTC
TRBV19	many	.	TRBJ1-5	CASSIDPGRLPGQPQHF	TGTGCCAGTAGTATAGATCCCGGTCGCCTGCCCGGTCAGCCCCAGCATTTT
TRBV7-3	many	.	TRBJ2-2	CASSKRGGNTGELFF	TGTGCCAGCAGCAAACGGGGAGGGAACACCGGGGAGCTGTTTTTT
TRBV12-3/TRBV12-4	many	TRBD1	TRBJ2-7	CASSPGTGGPYEQYF	TGTGCCAGCAGTCCAGGGACAGGGGGCCCCTACGAGCAGTACTTC
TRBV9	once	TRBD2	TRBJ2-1	CASSHPGGFSSYNEQFF	TGTGCCAGCAGCCACCCCGGGGGGTTTAGCTCCTACAATGAGCAGTTCTTC
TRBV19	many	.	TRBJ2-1	CASSPQGEGLYNEQFF	TGTGCCAGTAGTCCCCAGGGGGAGGGGCTCTACAATGAGCAGTTCTTC
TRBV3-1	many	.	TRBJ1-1	CASSQAPGNTEAFF	TGTGCCAGCAGCCAGGCGCCGGGGAACACTGAAGCTTTCTTT
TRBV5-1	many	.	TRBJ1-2	CASDETSVRKTYGYTF	TGCGCCAGCGACGAAACATCGGTTCGAAAGACCTATGGCTACACCTTC
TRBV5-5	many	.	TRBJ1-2	CASSANVSRKTYGYTF	TGTGCCAGCAGCGCCAATGTCTCGCGAAAGACCTATGGCTACACCTTC
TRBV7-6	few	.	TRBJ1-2	CASSCADESRKTYGYTF	TGTGCCAGCAGCTGCGCAGATGAATCTCGAAAGACCTATGGCTACACCTTC
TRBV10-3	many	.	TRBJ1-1	CAISAGKWNTEAFF	TGTGCCATCAGCGCGGGTAAGTGGAACACTGAAGCTTTCTTT
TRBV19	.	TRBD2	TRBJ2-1	CASSPRTSGRIRNEQFF	TGTGCCAGTAGTCCCAGGACTAGCGGGAGAATAAGAAATGAGCAGTTCTTC